This is a list of T cell receptor beta chains from one sample in a study of cytotoxic CD8 clonotypes in ibrutinib-treated CLL. Assay: immunoSEQ multiplex PCR; the TCRdb copy retains only in-frame clones and omits some. The table lists tens of thousands of clones, 86% of them singletons. The sample here was PBMCs, taken before ibrutinib treatment. Receptor source: a human donor with chronic lymphocytic leukemia. CDR3s leave out the opening cysteine and the closing phenylalanine or tryptophan. The D gene is left open where the match is weak. Only part of the rows carry a size: once, few, many, or a class if the clone is expanded.

TRBV4-1	TRBD1	.	TRBJ1-2	ASSQTAGTGVYGYT
TRBV6-4	.	.	TRBJ1-2	ASSPITGTGGYT
TRBV5-4	.	.	TRBJ2-2	ASSLDFPGELF
TRBV9	TRBD2	.	TRBJ2-1	ASSVVGRAGNEQF
TRBV21-1	.	.	TRBJ1-1	ASTEGRVNTEAF
TRBV14	.	.	TRBJ2-1	ASSSTPGLNEQF
TRBV30	.	.	TRBJ1-3	AWSGLRGNTIY
TRBV6-1	.	.	TRBJ1-1	ASRRTLEAF
TRBV19	.	once	TRBJ1-4	ASTISGTNEKLF
TRBV6-1	.	few	TRBJ2-1	ASGPGPRDNEQF
TRBV20-1	.	.	TRBJ2-1	SASSGEQF
TRBV5-1	.	few	TRBJ2-3	ASRLGDSTDTQY
TRBV6-5	TRBD1	.	TRBJ2-7	ASSYTRQGWTYEQY
TRBV5-1	TRBD1	once	TRBJ1-1	ASSPPSGQGNTEAF
TRBV29-1	.	.	TRBJ2-3	SVAPSTDTQY
TRBV9	.	.	TRBJ2-7	ASSVSGTYEQY
TRBV6-5	TRBD1	once	TRBJ2-2	ASSSTQGVSGELF
TRBV27	.	.	TRBJ2-2	ASSLSSLRGELF
TRBV7-2	TRBD1	.	TRBJ1-2	ASSFQKGQIYGYT
TRBV28	.	.	TRBJ2-3	ASRGEMLTDTQY
TRBV5-1	TRBD1	.	TRBJ1-6	ASSRGQFQDSSPLH
TRBV6-5	.	.	TRBJ2-7	ASSTPGGYEQY
TRBV7-6	TRBD2	.	TRBJ2-7	ASTKGGLAASGMVQY
TRBV12-5	TRBD2	.	TRBJ2-7	ASGLAGVFYEQY
TRBV28	.	.	TRBJ1-1	ASSIGTDMNTEAF
TRBV29-1	.	.	TRBJ1-1	SVGGGTEAF
TRBV18	TRBD1	.	TRBJ1-5	ASQKDRASNQPQH
TRBV7-6	TRBD1	once	TRBJ2-3	ASSSEQGSTDTQY
TRBV29-1	TRBD1	once	TRBJ2-7	SAIPGQSYEQY
TRBV28	TRBD1	.	TRBJ2-5	ASSFPRDRFQETQY
TRBV9	.	.	TRBJ2-4	ASSSRAKNIQY
TRBV5-4	TRBD1	.	TRBJ2-2	ASSSDRALTGELF
TRBV5-1	TRBD1	.	TRBJ2-7	ASSLGVGGRSYEQY
TRBV9	TRBD1	.	TRBJ2-7	ASSAGQGFYEQY
TRBV5-8	.	.	TRBJ2-7	ASSSWSGAEQY
TRBV2	TRBD2	.	TRBJ2-1	ASFETSISREQF
TRBV28	TRBD2	.	TRBJ2-2	ASSLSGSTGELF
TRBV5-1	.	.	TRBJ1-1	ASSGTGTEAF
TRBV12-5	TRBD2	once	TRBJ2-3	ASGPGLAGTDTQY
TRBV6-5	TRBD1	.	TRBJ1-5	ASSLTGNQPQH